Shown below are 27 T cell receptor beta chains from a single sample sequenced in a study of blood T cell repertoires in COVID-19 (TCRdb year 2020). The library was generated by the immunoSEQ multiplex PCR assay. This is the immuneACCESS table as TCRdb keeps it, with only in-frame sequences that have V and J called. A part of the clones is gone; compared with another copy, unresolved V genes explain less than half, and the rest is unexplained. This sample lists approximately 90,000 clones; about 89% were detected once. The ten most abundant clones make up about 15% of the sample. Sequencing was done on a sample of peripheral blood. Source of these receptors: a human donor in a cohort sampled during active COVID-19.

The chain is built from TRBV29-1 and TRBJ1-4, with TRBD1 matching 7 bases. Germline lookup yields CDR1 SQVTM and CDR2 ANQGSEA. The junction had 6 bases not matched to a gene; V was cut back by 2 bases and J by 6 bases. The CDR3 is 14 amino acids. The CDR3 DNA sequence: TGCAGCGTTGAATTGCAGGGGGTTTATGAAAAACTGTTTTTT. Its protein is CSVELQGVYEKLFF.

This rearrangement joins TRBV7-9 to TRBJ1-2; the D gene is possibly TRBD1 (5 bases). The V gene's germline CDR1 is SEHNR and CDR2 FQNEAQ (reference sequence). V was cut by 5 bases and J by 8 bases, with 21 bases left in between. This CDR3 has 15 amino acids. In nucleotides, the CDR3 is TGTGCCAGCAGCCATAGGGGAAATCCAGTGGAGGGCTACACCTTC. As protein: CASSHRGNPVEGYTF.

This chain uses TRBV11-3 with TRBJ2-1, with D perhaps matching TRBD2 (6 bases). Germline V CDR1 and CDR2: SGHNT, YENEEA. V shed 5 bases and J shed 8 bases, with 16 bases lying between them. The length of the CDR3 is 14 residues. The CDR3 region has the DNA TGTGCCAGCAGCCCGCTGGGGGGTAGCGATGAGCAGTTCTTC. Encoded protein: CASSPLGGSDEQFF.

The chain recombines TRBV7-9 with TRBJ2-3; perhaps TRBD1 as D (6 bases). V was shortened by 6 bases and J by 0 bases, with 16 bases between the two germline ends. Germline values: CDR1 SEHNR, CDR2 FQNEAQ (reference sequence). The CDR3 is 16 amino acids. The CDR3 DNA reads TGTGCCAGCAGTTCCAAGATTGACAGGAGCACAGATACGCAGTATTTT. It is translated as CASSSKIDRSTDTQYF.

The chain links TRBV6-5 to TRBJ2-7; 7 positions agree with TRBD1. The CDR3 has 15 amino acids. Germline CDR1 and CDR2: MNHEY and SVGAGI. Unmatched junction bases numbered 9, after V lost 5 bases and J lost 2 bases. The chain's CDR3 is CASSPLGQATYEQYF. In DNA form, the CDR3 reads TGTGCCAGCAGTCCCCTTGGACAGGCAACCTACGAGCAGTACTTC.

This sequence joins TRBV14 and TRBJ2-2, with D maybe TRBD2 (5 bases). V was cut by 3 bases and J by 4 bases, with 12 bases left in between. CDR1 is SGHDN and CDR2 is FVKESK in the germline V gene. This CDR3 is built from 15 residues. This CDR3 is CASSHRFGGTGELFF. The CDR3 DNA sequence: TGTGCCAGCAGCCATAGGTTTGGAGGCACCGGGGAGCTGTTTTTT.

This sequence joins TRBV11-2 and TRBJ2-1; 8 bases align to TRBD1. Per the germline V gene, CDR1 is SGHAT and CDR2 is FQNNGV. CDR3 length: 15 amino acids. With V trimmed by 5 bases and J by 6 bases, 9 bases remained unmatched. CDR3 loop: CASSGGQDSFNEQFF. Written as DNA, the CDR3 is TGTGCCAGCAGCGGGGGACAGGACAGCTTCAATGAGCAGTTCTTC.

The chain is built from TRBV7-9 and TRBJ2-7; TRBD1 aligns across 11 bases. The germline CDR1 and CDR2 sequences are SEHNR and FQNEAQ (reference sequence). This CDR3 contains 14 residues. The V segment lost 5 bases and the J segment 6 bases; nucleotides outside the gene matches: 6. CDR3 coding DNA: TGTGCCAGCAGCCGGGGACAGGGGGTCCTCGAGCAGTACTTC. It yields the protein CASSRGQGVLEQYF. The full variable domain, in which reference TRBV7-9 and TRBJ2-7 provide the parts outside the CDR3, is DTGVSQNPRHKITKRGQNVTFRCDPISEHNRLYWYRQTLGQGPEFLTYFQNEAQLEKSRLLSDRFSAERPKGSFSTLEIQRTEQGDSAMYLCASSRGQGVLEQYFGPGTRLTVT.

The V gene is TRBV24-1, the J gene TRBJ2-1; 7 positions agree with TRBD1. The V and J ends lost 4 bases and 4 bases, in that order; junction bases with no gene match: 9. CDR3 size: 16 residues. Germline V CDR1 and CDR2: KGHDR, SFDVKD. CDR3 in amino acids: CATSDTTGITYNEQFF. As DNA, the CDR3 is TGTGCCACCAGTGACACGACAGGGATTACGTACAATGAGCAGTTCTTC.

The CDR3 loop reads CASSPGQGAGELFF. The CDR3 DNA is TGTGCCAGCTCACCGGGACAGGGTGCCGGGGAGCTGTTTTTT. This chain joins TRBV18 and TRBJ2-2; 9 bases are shared with TRBD1. J lost 6 bases, V lost 3 bases, and 2 bases had no gene match. The CDR3 is 14 residues long. Germline CDR1 KGHSH, CDR2 LQKENI.

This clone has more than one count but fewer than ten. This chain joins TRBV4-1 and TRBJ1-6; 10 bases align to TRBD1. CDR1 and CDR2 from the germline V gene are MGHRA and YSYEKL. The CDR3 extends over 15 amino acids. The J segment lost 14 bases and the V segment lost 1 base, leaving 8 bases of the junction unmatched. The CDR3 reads CASSQASGTGESLHF. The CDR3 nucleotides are TGCGCCAGCAGCCAAGCCTCCGGGACAGGGGAGTCCCTCCACTTT.

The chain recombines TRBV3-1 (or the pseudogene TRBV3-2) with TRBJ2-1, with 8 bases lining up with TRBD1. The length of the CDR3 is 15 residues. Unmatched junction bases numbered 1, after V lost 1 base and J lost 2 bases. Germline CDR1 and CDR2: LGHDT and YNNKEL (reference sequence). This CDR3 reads CASSQGQGTYNEQFF. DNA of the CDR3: TGTGCCAGCAGCCAAGGACAGGGGACCTACAATGAGCAGTTCTTC.

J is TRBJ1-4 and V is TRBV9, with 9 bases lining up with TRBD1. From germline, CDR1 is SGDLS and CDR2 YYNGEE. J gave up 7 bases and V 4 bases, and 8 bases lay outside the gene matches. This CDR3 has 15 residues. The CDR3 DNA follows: TGTGCCAGCAGCCTCGGGACAGGGATTAGTGAAAAACTGTTTTTT. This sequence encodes CASSLGTGISEKLFF.

CDR3 sequence reads: CATKTGGNSPLHF. CDR3 in DNA: TGTGCCACCAAGACAGGGGGTAATTCACCCCTCCACTTT. This chain connects TRBV24-1 to TRBJ1-6; 9 bases map to TRBD1. The CDR3 has 13 residues. Germline CDR1 and CDR2: KGHDR and SFDVKD. Unmatched junction bases numbered 1, after V lost 8 bases and J lost 6 bases.

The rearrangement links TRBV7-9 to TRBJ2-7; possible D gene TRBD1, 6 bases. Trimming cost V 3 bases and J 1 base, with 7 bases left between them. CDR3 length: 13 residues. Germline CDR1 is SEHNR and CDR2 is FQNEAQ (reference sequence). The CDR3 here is CASSLDRSYEQYF. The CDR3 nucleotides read TGTGCCAGCAGCTTGGACAGATCCTACGAGCAGTACTTC.

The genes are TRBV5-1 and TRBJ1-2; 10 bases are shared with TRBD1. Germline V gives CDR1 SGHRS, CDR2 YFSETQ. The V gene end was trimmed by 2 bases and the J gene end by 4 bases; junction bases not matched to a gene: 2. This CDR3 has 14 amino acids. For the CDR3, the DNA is TGCGCCAGCAGCTTAGGACAGGGGGTCTATGGCTACACCTTC. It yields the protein CASSLGQGVYGYTF.

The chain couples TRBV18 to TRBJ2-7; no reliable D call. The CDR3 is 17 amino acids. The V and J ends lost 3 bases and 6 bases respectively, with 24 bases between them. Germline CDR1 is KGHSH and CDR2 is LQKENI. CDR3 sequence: CASSPGLLGDRSSEQYF. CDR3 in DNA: TGTGCCAGCTCACCCGGCCTCCTAGGCGATAGAAGTAGCGAGCAGTACTTC.

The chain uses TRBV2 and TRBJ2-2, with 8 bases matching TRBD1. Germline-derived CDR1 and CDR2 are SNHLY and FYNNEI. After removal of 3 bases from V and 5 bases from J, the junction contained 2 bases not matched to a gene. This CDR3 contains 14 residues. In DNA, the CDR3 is TGTGCCAGCAGTGACCGGACAGGGACCGGGGAGCTGTTTTTT. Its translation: CASSDRTGTGELFF.

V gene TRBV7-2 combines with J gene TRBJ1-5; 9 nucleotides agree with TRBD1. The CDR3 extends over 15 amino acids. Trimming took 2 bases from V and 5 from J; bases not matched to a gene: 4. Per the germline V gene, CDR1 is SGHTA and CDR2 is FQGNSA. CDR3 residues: CASSLRTGVDQPQHF. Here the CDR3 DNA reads TGTGCCAGCAGCTTACGGACAGGGGTTGATCAGCCCCAGCATTTT. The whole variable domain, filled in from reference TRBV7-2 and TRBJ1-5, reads GAGVSQSPSNKVTEKGKDVELRCDPISGHTALYWYRQSLGQGLEFLIYFQGNSAPDKSGLPSDRFSAERTGGSVSTLTIQRTQQEDSAVYLCASSLRTGVDQPQHFGDGTRLSIL.

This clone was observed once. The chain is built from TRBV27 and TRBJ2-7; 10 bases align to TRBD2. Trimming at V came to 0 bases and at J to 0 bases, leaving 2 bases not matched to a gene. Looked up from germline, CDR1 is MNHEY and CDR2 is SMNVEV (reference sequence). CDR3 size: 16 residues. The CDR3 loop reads CASSLSGTSVSYEQYF. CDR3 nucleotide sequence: TGTGCCAGCAGTTTATCCGGGACTAGCGTCTCCTACGAGCAGTACTTC.

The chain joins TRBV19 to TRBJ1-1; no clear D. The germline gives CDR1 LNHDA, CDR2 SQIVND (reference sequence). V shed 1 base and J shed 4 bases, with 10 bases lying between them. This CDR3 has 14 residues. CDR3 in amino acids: CASSIGQIRTEAFF. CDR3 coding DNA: TGTGCCAGTAGTATAGGGCAGATTCGCACTGAAGCTTTCTTT. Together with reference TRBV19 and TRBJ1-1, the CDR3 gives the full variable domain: DGGITQSPKYLFRKEGQNVTLSCEQNLNHDAMYWYRQDPGQGLRLIYYSQIVNDFQKGDIAEGYSVSREKKESFPLTVTSAQKNPTAFYLCASSIGQIRTEAFFGQGTRLTVV.

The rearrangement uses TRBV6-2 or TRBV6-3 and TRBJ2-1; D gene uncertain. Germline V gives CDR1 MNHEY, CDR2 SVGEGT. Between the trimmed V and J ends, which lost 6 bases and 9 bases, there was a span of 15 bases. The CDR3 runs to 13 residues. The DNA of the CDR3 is TGTGCCAGCAGCTATCTTGCCCCAGGTGAGCAGTTCTTC. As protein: CASSYLAPGEQFF.

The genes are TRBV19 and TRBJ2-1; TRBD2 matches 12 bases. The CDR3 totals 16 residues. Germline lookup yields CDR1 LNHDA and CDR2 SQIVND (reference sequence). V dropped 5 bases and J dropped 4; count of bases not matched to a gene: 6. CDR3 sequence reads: CASSSGLAGRYNEQFF. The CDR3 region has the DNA TGTGCCAGTAGTTCCGGACTAGCGGGGCGTTACAATGAGCAGTTCTTC. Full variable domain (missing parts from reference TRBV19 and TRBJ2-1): DGGITQSPKYLFRKEGQNVTLSCEQNLNHDAMYWYRQDPGQGLRLIYYSQIVNDFQKGDIAEGYSVSREKKESFPLTVTSAQKNPTAFYLCASSSGLAGRYNEQFFGPGTRLTVL.

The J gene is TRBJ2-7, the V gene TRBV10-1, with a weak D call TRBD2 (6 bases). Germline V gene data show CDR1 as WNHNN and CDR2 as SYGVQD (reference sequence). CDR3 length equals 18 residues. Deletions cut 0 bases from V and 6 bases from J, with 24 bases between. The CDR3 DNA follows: TGCGCCAGCAGTGAGTCGAGGAGGAATAGGGCGGGGCGGCTCGAGCAGTACTTC. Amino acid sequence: CASSESRRNRAGRLEQYF.

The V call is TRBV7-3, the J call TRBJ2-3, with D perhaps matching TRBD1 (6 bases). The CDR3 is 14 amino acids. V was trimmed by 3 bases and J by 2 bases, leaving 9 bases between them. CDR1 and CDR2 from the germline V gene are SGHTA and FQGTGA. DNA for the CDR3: TGTGCCAGCAGCTTGGACAGATACACAGATACGCAGTATTTT. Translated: CASSLDRYTDTQYF.

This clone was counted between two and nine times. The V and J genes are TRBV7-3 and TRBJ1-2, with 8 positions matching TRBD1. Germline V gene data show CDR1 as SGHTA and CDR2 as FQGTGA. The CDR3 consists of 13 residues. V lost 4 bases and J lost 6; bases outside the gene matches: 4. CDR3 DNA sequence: TGTGCCAGCAGCTATGGGACAGGCGATGGCTACACCTTC. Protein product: CASSYGTGDGYTF.

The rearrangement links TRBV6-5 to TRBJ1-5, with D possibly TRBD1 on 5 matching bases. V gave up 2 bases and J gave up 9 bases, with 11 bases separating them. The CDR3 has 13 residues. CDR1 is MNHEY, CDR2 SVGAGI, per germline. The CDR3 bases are TGTGCCAGCAGTTACACCAGACAGACGCCCCAGCATTTT. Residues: CASSYTRQTPQHF.